These T cell receptor beta chains were read from a single sample in a study of shared clonotypes between healthy human individuals. Sequencing was performed with immunoSEQ multiplex PCR; in TCRdb, only in-frame clones are kept and a portion is missing. Here the sample spans hundreds of thousands of clones, just over 90% being singletons. The sequenced material came from naive CD8+ T cells sorted from blood. The receptors come from a man aged 25-40 years in good health. The conserved cysteine and the conserved F or W are not part of the CDR3 here. Expanded clones get a size class; other rows say once, few or many, or leave the size out.

V	J	size	CDR3
TRBV5-1	TRBJ2-5	.	ASSVTSGSETQY
TRBV2	TRBJ2-1	.	ASSVRAGVDNEQF
TRBV27	TRBJ2-1	once	ASSLTSPDYNEQF
TRBV27	TRBJ2-7	once	ASSFLQGPGYEQY
TRBV18	TRBJ2-2	.	ASSPPELAVLNTGELF
TRBV27	TRBJ1-5	.	ASSSGLRNQPQH
TRBV2	TRBJ2-1	.	ASRASTIGHNEQF
TRBV5-5	TRBJ1-1	.	ASSLALPGGPGTEAF
TRBV7-9	TRBJ2-3	.	ASSSGTGDTDTQY
TRBV7-9	TRBJ1-1	.	ASSRQGMNTEAF
TRBV7-9	TRBJ2-4	.	ASSAGQDKNIQY
TRBV5-5	TRBJ2-5	.	ASSLRQGLGETQY
TRBV4-1	TRBJ1-5	.	ASSQDRARDQPQH
TRBV27	TRBJ2-1	.	ASSLALRNEQF
TRBV7-8	TRBJ2-1	.	ASSLGRDRSNEQF
TRBV6-5	TRBJ2-1	once	ASSYSAGGMNEQF
TRBV27	TRBJ2-7	.	ASSLGLAYPSYEQY
TRBV19	TRBJ2-1	.	ASSIILENFEQF
TRBV27	TRBJ2-7	.	ASTGTGPYEQY
TRBV29-1	TRBJ1-2	.	SVEDLVRNYGYT
TRBV4-3	TRBJ1-1	.	ASSQDRGSTEAF
TRBV16	TRBJ2-7	.	ASSLGTGGYEQY
TRBV28	TRBJ1-1	.	ASRHRGNTEAF
TRBV7-9	TRBJ2-1	few	ASSLTLGSSYNEQF
TRBV19	TRBJ2-7	.	ASADQGQTYEQY
TRBV7-9	TRBJ2-1	.	ASSLVQYNEQF
TRBV27	TRBJ2-1	.	ASSLLAGAGNEQF
TRBV27	TRBJ2-3	.	ASSLSRLAGTDTQY
TRBV28	TRBJ1-5	.	ASSPPTGAKQPQH
TRBV10-3	TRBJ2-1	.	AISESTLKNNEQF
TRBV7-2	TRBJ2-7	.	ASNDDWRLASHEQY
TRBV28	TRBJ1-5	.	ASRPIVRVSQPQH
TRBV9	TRBJ2-3	once	ASSVEQGLRDTQY
TRBV29-1	TRBJ2-1	.	SGHGAHLAGGTYNEQF
TRBV9	TRBJ2-7	.	ASSDRGEQY
TRBV4-1	TRBJ2-3	.	ASSQGTGIDTQY
TRBV9	TRBJ2-2	once	ASTGGGYTGELF
TRBV2	TRBJ1-5	.	ASSVASGHQPQH
TRBV28	TRBJ2-7	.	ASRSRDRVPYEQY
TRBV28	TRBJ1-1	.	ASRRQGRWNTEAF